Given below is one T cell receptor beta chain in context. Method: immunoSEQ multiplex PCR; TCRdb's copy keeps in-frame clones and lacks some. This sample yields about 140,000 clones, of which 79% are seen a single time; around 3.3% belongs to the top ten. The trim removed 4 bases at V and 9 bases at J, leaving 6 bases unmatched. This CDR3 has 14 residues. Germline V gene data show CDR1 as ENHRY and CDR2 as SYGVKD. This sample is part of a study of blood T cell repertoires in COVID-19. The gene calls are TRBV10-3 and TRBJ2-1; 10 bases line up with TRBD1. The receptor was derived from a man between 60 and 75 years old with acute or convalescent COVID-19. The sample consisted of peripheral blood. This CDR3 reads CAISGTGGVGEQFF. The CDR3 coding sequence is TGTGCCATCAGTGGGACAGGGGGAGTTGGTGAGCAGTTCTTC.